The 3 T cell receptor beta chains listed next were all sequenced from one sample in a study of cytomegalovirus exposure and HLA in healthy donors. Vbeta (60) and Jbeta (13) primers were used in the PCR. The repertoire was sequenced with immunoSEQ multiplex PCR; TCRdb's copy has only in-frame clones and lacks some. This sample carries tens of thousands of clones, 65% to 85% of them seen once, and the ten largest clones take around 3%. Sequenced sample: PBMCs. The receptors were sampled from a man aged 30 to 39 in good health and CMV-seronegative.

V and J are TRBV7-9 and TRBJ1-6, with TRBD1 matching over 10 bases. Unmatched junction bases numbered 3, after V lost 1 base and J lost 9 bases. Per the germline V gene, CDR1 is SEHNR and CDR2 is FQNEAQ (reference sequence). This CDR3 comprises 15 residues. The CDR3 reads CASSLGDRGFSPLHF. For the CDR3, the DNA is TGTGCCAGCAGCTTAGGGGACAGGGGATTTTCACCCCTCCACTTT. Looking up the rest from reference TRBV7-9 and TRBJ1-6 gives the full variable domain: DTGVSQNPRHKITKRGQNVTFRCDPISEHNRLYWYRQTLGQGPEFLTYFQNEAQLEKSRLLSDRFSAERPKGSFSTLEIQRTEQGDSAMYLCASSLGDRGFSPLHFGNGTRLTVT.

The CDR3 reads CASSYEGAYEQYF. CDR3 DNA sequence: TGCGCCAGCAGCTACGAGGGGGCCTACGAGCAGTACTTC. V gene TRBV5-1 combines with J gene TRBJ2-7; TRBD1 is a possible D gene (6 bases). Germline V gene lookup returns CDR1 SGHRS and CDR2 YFSETQ. The CDR3 loop spans 13 amino acids. V was shortened by 3 bases and J by 2 bases, with 9 bases between the two germline ends. The variable domain in full, with the rest retrieved from reference TRBV5-1 and TRBJ2-7, is KAGVTQTPRYLIKTRGQQVTLSCSPISGHRSVSWYQQTPGQGLQFLFEYFSETQRNKGNFPGRFSGRQFSNSRSEMNVSTLELGDSALYLCASSYEGAYEQYFGPGTRLTVT.

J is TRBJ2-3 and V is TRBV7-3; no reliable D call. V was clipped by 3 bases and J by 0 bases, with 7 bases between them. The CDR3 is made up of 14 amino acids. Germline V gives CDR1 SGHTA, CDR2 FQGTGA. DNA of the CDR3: TGTGCCAGCAGCTTGTTGACTAGCACAGATACGCAGTATTTT. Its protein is CASSLLTSTDTQYF.